This T cell receptor beta chain stems from a study of Tregs in tolerant kidney transplant recipients. The wider study: Mixed chimerism was transient after nonmyeloablative marrow transplants from related graft donors. Findings and limits, study-wide: Few patients were studied, so findings need validation in larger groups. Changing PCR primers prevented nucleotide comparison between some patients' samples. Antigen-driven expansion was suggested because donor-specific Tregs expanded more than all Tregs in tolerant patients.

Per germline, CDR1 SEHNR and CDR2 FQNEAQ (reference sequence). This CDR3 region has 15 residues. V dropped 6 bases and J dropped 5 bases, with 17 bases sitting between them. Clones were read by immunoSEQ multiplex PCR, and TCRdb kept only the in-frame ones, dropping some. The sample records about 110,000 clones, 85% to 90% being singletons. Notes on this clone: Its target is unknown.

The rearrangement joins TRBV7-9 to TRBJ1-5, with a weak D call TRBD1 (5 bases). The clonotype comes from a human donor who received a combined kidney and bone marrow transplant. The sequencing used CD4+ T cells from blood, collected before the transplant. CDR3 residues: CASRASAPGDQPQHF. For the CDR3, the DNA is TGTGCCAGCAGGGCTTCGGCCCCGGGGGATCAGCCCCAGCATTTT.